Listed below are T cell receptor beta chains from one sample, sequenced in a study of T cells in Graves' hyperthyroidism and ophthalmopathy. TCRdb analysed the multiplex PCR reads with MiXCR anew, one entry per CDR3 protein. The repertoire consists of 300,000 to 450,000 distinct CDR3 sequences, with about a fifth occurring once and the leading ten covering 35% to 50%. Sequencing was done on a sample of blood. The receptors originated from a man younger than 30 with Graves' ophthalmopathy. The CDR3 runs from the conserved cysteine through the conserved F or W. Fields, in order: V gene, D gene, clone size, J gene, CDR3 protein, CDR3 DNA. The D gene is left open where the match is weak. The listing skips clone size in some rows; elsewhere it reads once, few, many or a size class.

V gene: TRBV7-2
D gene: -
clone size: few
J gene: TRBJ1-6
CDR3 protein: CASSSNPGTGANSPLHF
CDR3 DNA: TGTGCCAGCAGCTCTAATCCTGGGACGGGGGCTAATTCACCCCTCCACTTT

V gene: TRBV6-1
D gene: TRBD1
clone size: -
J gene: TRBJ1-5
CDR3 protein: CASSEGQGPQPQHF
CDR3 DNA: TGTGCCAGCAGTGAAGGACAGGGGCCTCAGCCCCAGCATTTT

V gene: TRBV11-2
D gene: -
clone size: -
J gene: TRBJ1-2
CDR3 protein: CASSLERASYGYTF
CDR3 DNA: TGTGCCAGCAGCTTAGAACGGGCCTCCTATGGCTACACCTTC

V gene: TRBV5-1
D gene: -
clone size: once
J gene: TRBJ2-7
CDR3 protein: CASSLEAPYEQYF
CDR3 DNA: TGCGCCAGCAGCTTGGAGGCGCCCTACGAGCAGTACTTC

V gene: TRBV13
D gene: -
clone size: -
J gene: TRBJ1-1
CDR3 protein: CASSPDGTEIGDTEAFF
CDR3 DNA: TGTGCCAGCAGCCCGGACGGGACGGAGATAGGGGACACTGAAGCTTTCTTT

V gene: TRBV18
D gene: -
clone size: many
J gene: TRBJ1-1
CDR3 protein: CASSPPGKTEAFF
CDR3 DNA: TGTGCCAGCTCACCACCCGGCAAAACTGAAGCTTTCTTT

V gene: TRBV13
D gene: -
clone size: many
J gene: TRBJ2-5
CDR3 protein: CASSLGTPSGETQYF
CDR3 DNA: TGTGCCAGCAGCTTAGGAACTCCCTCTGGGGAGACCCAGTACTTC

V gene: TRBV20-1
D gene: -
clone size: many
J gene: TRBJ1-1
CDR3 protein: CSAILAGGAFF
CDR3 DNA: TGCAGTGCGATACTTGCCGGGGGAGCTTTCTTT

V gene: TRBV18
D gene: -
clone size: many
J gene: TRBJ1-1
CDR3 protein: CASSWGWTEAFF
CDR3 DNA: TGTGCCAGCTCATGGGGATGGACTGAAGCTTTCTTT

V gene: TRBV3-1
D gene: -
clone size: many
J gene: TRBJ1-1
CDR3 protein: CASSHPGVGRNTEAFF
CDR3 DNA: TGTGCCAGCAGCCACCCAGGGGTAGGAAGGAACACTGAAGCTTTCTTT

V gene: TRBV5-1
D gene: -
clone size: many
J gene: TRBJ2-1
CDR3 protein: CASSLAEVSYNEQFF
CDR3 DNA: TGCGCCAGCAGCTTGGCGGAGGTATCCTACAATGAGCAGTTCTTC

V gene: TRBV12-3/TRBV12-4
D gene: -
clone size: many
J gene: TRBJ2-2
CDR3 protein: CASGSGRTANTGELFF
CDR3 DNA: TGTGCCAGCGGGAGCGGCAGGACAGCGAACACCGGGGAGCTGTTTTTT

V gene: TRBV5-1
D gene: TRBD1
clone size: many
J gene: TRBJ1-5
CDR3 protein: CASSPGTDYQPQHF
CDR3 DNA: TGCGCCAGCAGCCCCGGGACAGACTATCAGCCCCAGCATTTT

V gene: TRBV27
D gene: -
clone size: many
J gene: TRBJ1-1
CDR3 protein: CASSSSEGFTEAFF
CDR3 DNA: TGTGCCAGCAGTTCCTCGGAGGGGTTCACTGAAGCTTTCTTT

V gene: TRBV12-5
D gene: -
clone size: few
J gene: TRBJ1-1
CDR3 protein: CASGTYGGSKGTETFF
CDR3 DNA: TGTGCTAGTGGCACCTACGGGGGGAGCAAGGGCACTGAAACTTTCTTT

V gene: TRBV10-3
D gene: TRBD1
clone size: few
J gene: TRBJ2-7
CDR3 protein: CAISESGQGPSYEQYF
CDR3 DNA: TGTGCCATCAGTGAGTCAGGACAGGGTCCCTCCTACGAGCAGTACTTC

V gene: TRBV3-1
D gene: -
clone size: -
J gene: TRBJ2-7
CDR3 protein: CASSQDGYRYEQYF
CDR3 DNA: TGTGCCAGCAGCCAAGATGGATATCGCTACGAGCAGTACTTC

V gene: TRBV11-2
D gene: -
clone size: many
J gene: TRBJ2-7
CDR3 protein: CASSLQGGQYEQYF
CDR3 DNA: TGTGCCAGCAGCCTGCAAGGTGGCCAGTACGAGCAGTACTTC

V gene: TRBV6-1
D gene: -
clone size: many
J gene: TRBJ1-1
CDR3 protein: CASSWGRTEAFF
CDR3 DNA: TGTGCCAGCAGTTGGGGGAGGACTGAAGCTTTCTTT

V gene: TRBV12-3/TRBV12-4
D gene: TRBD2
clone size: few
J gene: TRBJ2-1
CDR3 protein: CASSFWGLAGGIDYNEQFF
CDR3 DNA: TGTGCCAGCAGTTTTTGGGGGCTAGCGGGGGGGATAGACTACAATGAGCAGTTCTTC

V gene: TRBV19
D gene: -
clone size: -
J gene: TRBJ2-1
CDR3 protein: CASIQGNEQFF
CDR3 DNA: TGTGCCAGCATCCAGGGCAATGAGCAGTTCTTC

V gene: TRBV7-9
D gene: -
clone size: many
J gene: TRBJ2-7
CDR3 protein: CASSLLQREQYF
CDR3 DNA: TGTGCCAGCAGTCTCCTTCAGCGGGAGCAGTACTTC

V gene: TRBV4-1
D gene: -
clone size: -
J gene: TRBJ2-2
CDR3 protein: CASSRPDSDTGELFF
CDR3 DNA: TGCGCCAGCAGCCGACCAGACAGCGACACCGGGGAGCTGTTTTTT

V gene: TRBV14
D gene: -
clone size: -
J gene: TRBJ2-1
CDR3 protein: CASSPEPYEQFF
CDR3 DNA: TGTGCCAGCAGCCCCGAGCCATATGAGCAGTTCTTC

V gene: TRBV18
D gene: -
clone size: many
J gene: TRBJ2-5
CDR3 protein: CASSPPGRTETQYF
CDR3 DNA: TGTGCCAGCTCACCACCGGGCCGGACAGAGACCCAGTACTTC

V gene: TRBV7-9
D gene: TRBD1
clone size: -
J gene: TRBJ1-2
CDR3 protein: CASSLGDRVSGYTF
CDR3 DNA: TGTGCCAGCAGCTTAGGGGACAGGGTGTCTGGCTACACCTTC